The clone carrying this T cell receptor beta chain has just a few counts. The target antigen is unknown. The data are from a study of CD8 T cells in ankylosing spondylitis. Study results and limitations: Seemingly distinctive of ankylosing spondylitis blood was a TCR beta motif formed by eight highly homologous variants. Both synovial fluid and blood in reactive arthritis had previously been reported to carry some motif variants. Within matched ankylosing spondylitis synovial fluid, disease-linked clones were reportedly significantly enriched.

CDR1 and CDR2 from the germline V gene are MGHDK and SYGVNS. The CDR3 has 13 amino acids. V dropped 9 bases and J dropped 5; count of bases not matched to a gene: 4. By quantitative 5'-RACE with molecular barcodes, the TCR beta libraries were made. Each CDR3 protein gets one entry after TCRdb re-called the 5' RACE reads with MiXCR. The table lists approximately 300,000 distinct CDR3 sequences, 7.5% to 9% of them singletons. This TCR was recovered from a male donor with ankylosing spondylitis. The chain has TRBV25-1 and TRBJ1-6, with TRBD1 matching 7 bases. The material sequenced was blood, either unsorted or a sorted T cell fraction (not recorded which). The CDR3 loop is CARTGTDNSPLHF. The CDR3 bases are TGTGCCAGAACCGGGACAGATAATTCACCCCTCCACTTT.